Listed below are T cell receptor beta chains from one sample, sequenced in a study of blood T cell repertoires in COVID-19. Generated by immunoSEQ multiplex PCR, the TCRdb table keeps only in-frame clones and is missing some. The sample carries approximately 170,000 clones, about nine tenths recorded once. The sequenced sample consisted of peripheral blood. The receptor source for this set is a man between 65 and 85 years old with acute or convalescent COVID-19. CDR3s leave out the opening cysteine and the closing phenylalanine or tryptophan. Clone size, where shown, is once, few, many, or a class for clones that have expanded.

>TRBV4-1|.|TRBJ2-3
ASSQLSGTSTDTQY
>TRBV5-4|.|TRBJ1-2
ASSLNRGQNYGYT
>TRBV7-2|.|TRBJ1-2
ASSEQGAGYGYT
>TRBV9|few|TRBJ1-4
ASSPRTGANEKLF
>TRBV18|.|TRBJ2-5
ASSPGTGNQETQY
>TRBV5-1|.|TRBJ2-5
ASSPGTGGAETQY
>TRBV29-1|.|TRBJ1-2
SVGTGPGYGYT
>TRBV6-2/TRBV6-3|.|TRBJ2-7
ASSSTPTGLKY
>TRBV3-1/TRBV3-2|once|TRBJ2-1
ASSQGRGLRDNEQF
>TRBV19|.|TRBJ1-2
ASSPSGLRGSYGYT
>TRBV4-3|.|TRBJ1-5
ASSQDAGAGVSNQPQH
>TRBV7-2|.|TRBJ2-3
ASSALSGDTQY
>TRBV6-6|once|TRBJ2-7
ASSATGIEQY
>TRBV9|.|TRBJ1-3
ASSVVGGAGNTIY
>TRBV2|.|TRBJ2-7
ASSSVVTYEQY
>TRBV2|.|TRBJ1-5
ASSAQTANKPQH
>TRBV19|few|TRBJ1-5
ASSNRQNQPQH